Presented here are 26 T cell receptor beta chains from one specimen sequenced in a study of blood T cell repertoires in COVID-19 (dated by TCRdb to 2020 to 2022). The method behind the library was the immunoSEQ multiplex PCR assay. In TCRdb, the immuneACCESS table is reduced to in-frame sequences with V and J assigned. These tables do not hold every clone; where another copy was compared, an unresolved V gene accounts for under half, and the others remain unexplained. In all, the sample holds around 250,000 clones, and about 91% of those were seen once. 0.95% to 1.5% of the sample comes from the top ten. Sequencing was performed on PBMCs or T cells enriched from blood (not recorded which). These receptors all come from a woman between 40 and 50 years old with acute COVID-19.

The V call is TRBV11-3, the J call TRBJ1-1; unclear D gene. The germline V gene encodes CDR1 SGHNT and CDR2 YENEEA. V was clipped by 2 bases and J by 0 bases, with 7 bases between them. The CDR3 loop spans 14 amino acids. Written as DNA, the CDR3 is TGTGCCAGCAGCTTAAACCAGGTGAACACTGAAGCTTTCTTT. Protein product: CASSLNQVNTEAFF.

The chain has TRBV4-1 and TRBJ1-2; 9 nucleotides match TRBD1. The junction had 19 bases not matched to a gene; V was cut back by 6 bases and J by 5 bases. The V gene's germline CDR1 is MGHRA and CDR2 YSYEKL. The CDR3 is made up of 18 amino acids. CDR3 loop: CASSPRQGGGNAGYGYTF. CDR3 coding DNA: TGCGCCAGCAGTCCGAGACAGGGGGGAGGGAACGCCGGGTATGGCTACACCTTC.

The J gene is TRBJ2-7, the V gene TRBV29-1; 9 nucleotides agree with TRBD1. Germline V CDR1 and CDR2: SQVTM, ANQGSEA. The CDR3 loop spans 14 amino acids. V dropped 4 bases and J dropped 4; count of bases not matched to a gene: 8. CDR3 nucleotide sequence: TGCAGCGTTGTTGGGACAGGGAGCCCTTACGAGCAGTACTTC. It translates to CSVVGTGSPYEQYF.

The chain links TRBV28 to TRBJ1-5, with TRBD1 matching 7 bases. Germline CDR1 and CDR2: MDHEN and SYDVKM. The CDR3 covers 15 residues. J gave up 3 bases and V 6 bases, and 8 bases lay outside the gene matches. The CDR3 loop reads CASRPTGNHNQPQHF. The CDR3 DNA reads TGTGCCAGCAGACCGACAGGGAATCACAATCAGCCCCAGCATTTT. Filled out from reference TRBV28 and TRBJ1-5, the complete variable domain reads DVKVTQSSRYLVKRTGEKVFLECVQDMDHENMFWYRQDPGLGLRLIYFSYDVKMKEKGDIPEGYSVSREKKERFSLILESASTNQTSMYLCASRPTGNHNQPQHFGDGTRLSIL.

CDR3 loop: CASSLPAGVSDTQYF. The CDR3 DNA follows: TGTGCCAGCAGCTTGCCCGCGGGAGTCTCAGATACGCAGTATTTT. The rearrangement links TRBV5-6 to TRBJ2-3; 7 positions agree with TRBD2. Germline CDR1 and CDR2: SGHDT and YYEEEE. Germline trimming cut 1 base from V and 4 bases from J; bases unmatched to any gene: 6. There are 15 residues in the CDR3.

The CDR3 protein is CASSDGDLYQETQYF. CDR3 coding DNA: TGTGCCAGCAGCGACGGGGACTTGTACCAAGAGACCCAGTACTTC. The rearrangement links TRBV9 to TRBJ2-5; D is perhaps TRBD2 (6 bases). Per germline, CDR1 SGDLS and CDR2 YYNGEE. The CDR3 loop spans 15 amino acids. The V end was cut by 3 bases, the J end by 0 bases, with 12 bases between.

The chain joins TRBV7-8 to TRBJ1-5; unclear D gene. The CDR3 is 12 residues long. Germline V gene sequence: CDR1 SGHVS, CDR2 FQNEAQ. Deletions cut 1 base from V and 8 bases from J, with 6 bases between. CDR3 loop: CASSLGGEPQHF. In DNA, the CDR3 is TGTGCCAGCAGCTTAGGGGGAGAGCCCCAGCATTTT.

The genes are TRBV3-1 (or the pseudogene TRBV3-2) and TRBJ1-5; 10 bases are a match to TRBD1. The germline V gene has CDR1 LGHDT and CDR2 YNNKEL (reference sequence). Trimming cost V 4 bases and J 0 bases; bases outside gene matches: 6. This CDR3 has 17 amino acids. The CDR3 DNA reads TGTGCCAGCAGCCCGGGACAGGGGCTTAATAGCAATCAGCCCCAGCATTTT. Translation gives CASSPGQGLNSNQPQHF.

This chain joins TRBV9 and TRBJ1-4; 8 bases fit TRBD1. CDR1 SGDLS and CDR2 YYNGEE come from the germline V gene. Trimming removed 0 bases from V and 8 bases from J; junction bases left unmatched: 6. CDR3 size: 15 residues. The CDR3 bases are TGTGCCAGCAGCGTAGAGGTGACAGGGGCCGAAAAACTGTTTTTT. It codes for CASSVEVTGAEKLFF.

This clone is a singleton in its sample. The V gene is TRBV6-2 or TRBV6-3, the J gene TRBJ2-1; D possibly corresponds to TRBD2 (6 bases). This CDR3 contains 13 residues. The germline V gene encodes CDR1 MNHEY and CDR2 SVGEGT. V was pared by 6 bases and J by 6 bases, with 12 bases between. The CDR3 DNA reads as TGTGCCAGCAGCCTCTTACTAGCCAATGAGCAGTTCTTC. Translating gives CASSLLLANEQFF.

The chain is built from TRBV19 and TRBJ1-1, with D possibly TRBD1 on 5 matching bases. The V end lost 2 bases, the J end lost 0 bases, and 10 bases lay between the germline ends. CDR1 is LNHDA and CDR2 is SQIVND in the germline V gene (reference sequence). The CDR3 runs 15 residues. CDR3 nucleotides: TGTGCCAGTAGTATACAGACAGCTATGAACACTGAAGCTTTCTTT. Its translation is CASSIQTAMNTEAFF.

In nucleotides, the CDR3 is TGTGCCACCAGTGATCCGGGCGGGAGTGGAGGAGAGACCCAGTACTTC. Protein: CATSDPGGSGGETQYF. This rearrangement joins TRBV24-1 to TRBJ2-5, with 7 nucleotides matching TRBD2. This CDR3 is built from 16 residues. The germline CDR1 and CDR2 sequences are KGHDR and SFDVKD. Losses at the gene ends were 3 bases for V and 4 bases for J; bases not matched to a gene: 10.

Of note for this clone: Additional DNA sequences in this sample encode the identical CDR3. The CDR3, as DNA: TGCGCCAGCAGTCTACTAGGACAGGGGATTACTGAAGCTTTCTTT. As protein: CASSLLGQGITEAFF. The rearrangement uses TRBV4-1 and TRBJ1-1, with 9 bases that match TRBD1. Germline assignment: CDR1 MGHRA and CDR2 YSYEKL. This CDR3 is 15 amino acids long. The trim removed 6 bases at V and 5 bases at J, leaving 10 bases unmatched.

The chain links TRBV5-1 to TRBJ1-2; D not resolved. The CDR3 is 13 residues long. Deletions cut 3 bases from V and 2 bases from J, with 8 bases between. From germline, CDR1 is SGHRS and CDR2 YFSETQ. CDR3 nucleotides: TGCGCCAGCAGCTCCCCCGAGAACTATGGCTACACCTTC. It translates to CASSSPENYGYTF.

The V gene is TRBV19, the J gene TRBJ1-2, with 9 bases lining up with TRBD1. The CDR3 spans 16 residues. The ends lost 4 bases at V and 0 bases at J; junction bases unmatched: 6. Germline assignment: CDR1 LNHDA and CDR2 SQIVND (reference sequence). CDR3 sequence (DNA): TGTGCCAGTAGTAGGGAGGGACAGGGTTCTAACTATGGCTACACCTTC. Its protein is CASSREGQGSNYGYTF.

The chain carries TRBV3-1 (or the pseudogene TRBV3-2) and TRBJ2-1; 14 positions agree with TRBD2. This CDR3 has 17 residues. CDR1 is LGHDT, CDR2 YNNKEL, per germline (reference sequence). J lost 12 bases, V lost 4 bases, and 14 bases had no gene match. CDR3 protein: CASSRTTGTSGRVGQFF. DNA of the CDR3: TGTGCCAGCAGCCGTACCACCGGGACTAGCGGGAGAGTGGGGCAGTTCTTC.

This chain joins TRBV18 and TRBJ1-1; 9 bases fit TRBD1. The CDR3 extends over 19 amino acids. V lost 1 base, J lost 6 bases, and 18 bases stayed unmatched. From germline, CDR1 is KGHSH and CDR2 LQKENI. The CDR3 nucleotides are TGTGCCAGCTCACCACTAAGAACAGGGGGCGTTGGAAGTCGGTCTGAAGCTTTCTTT. This gives the protein CASSPLRTGGVGSRSEAFF.

Comment on this clone: The sample carries other DNA sequences with the same CDR3. V usage is TRBV5-1 and J usage is TRBJ1-2; TRBD1 is a possible D gene (6 bases). The CDR3 totals 12 residues. V lost 3 bases to trimming and J lost 6 bases, with 9 bases between them. The germline gives CDR1 SGHRS, CDR2 YFSETQ. The CDR3 DNA is TGCGCCAGCAGCTCCTACAGGGATGGCTACACCTTC. Translation gives CASSSYRDGYTF.

V is TRBV9 and J is TRBJ2-7; perhaps TRBD1 as D (5 bases). The V end lost 0 bases, the J end lost 4 bases, and 14 bases lay between the germline ends. The CDR3 loop spans 15 amino acids. The germline gives CDR1 SGDLS, CDR2 YYNGEE. The CDR3 sequence: CASSVEEQGNYEQYF. DNA for the CDR3: TGTGCCAGCAGCGTAGAAGAGCAGGGTAATTACGAGCAGTACTTC. Variable domain in full (rest from reference TRBV9 and TRBJ2-7): DSGVTQTPKHLITATGQRVTLRCSPRSGDLSVYWYQQSLDQGLQFLIQYYNGEERAKGNILERFSAQQFPDLHSELNLSSLELGDSALYFCASSVEEQGNYEQYFGPGTRLTVT.

The J gene is TRBJ2-3, the V gene TRBV2; 8 nucleotides agree with TRBD2. V lost 7 bases and J lost 4; bases outside the gene matches: 7. CDR1 SNHLY and CDR2 FYNNEI come from the germline V gene. The CDR3 runs to 14 residues. The CDR3 spells CASNERERADTQYF. Written as DNA, the CDR3 is TGTGCCAGCAACGAGCGGGAGAGGGCAGATACGCAGTATTTT.

In DNA form, the CDR3 reads TGTGCCAGCAGCTCCTTCGCAGATACGCAGTATTTT. Its translation is CASSSFADTQYF. This sequence joins TRBV7-9 and TRBJ2-3; no reliable D call. Trimming took 4 bases from V and 4 from J, leaving 6 bases between them. This CDR3 has 12 residues. Germline-derived CDR1 and CDR2 are SEHNR and FQNEAQ (reference sequence).

The chain links TRBV6-5 to TRBJ2-7; TRBD1 is a possible D gene (6 bases). CDR1 MNHEY and CDR2 SVGAGI come from the germline V gene. This CDR3 is built from 13 residues. Trimming removed 8 bases at V and 4 bases at J, with 15 bases between. CDR3 in amino acids: CASHNGQGYEQYF. CDR3 DNA: TGTGCCAGCCATAACGGCCAGGGGTACGAGCAGTACTTC.

V and J are TRBV5-1 and TRBJ1-4; weak D call: TRBD1 (6 bases). This CDR3 is built from 13 residues. Trimming took off 7 bases at V and 3 bases at J, with 10 bases between the two ends. The germline V gene has CDR1 SGHRS and CDR2 YFSETQ. This CDR3 reads CASRRQANEKLFF. The CDR3 DNA sequence: TGCGCCAGCCGCCGACAGGCTAATGAAAAACTGTTTTTT.

CDR3 bases: TGTGCCAGCAGACGACAGGGGGGTAACTATGGCTACACCTTC. Protein product: CASRRQGGNYGYTF. This chain uses TRBV7-2 with TRBJ1-2; 9 bases map to TRBD1. Germline V gene sequence: CDR1 SGHTA, CDR2 FQGNSA. The ends lost 6 bases at V and 1 base at J; junction bases unmatched: 3. The CDR3 has 14 residues.

This clone was found once. The chain has TRBV9 and TRBJ1-2; a possible D gene is TRBD1 (5 bases). Germline assignment: CDR1 SGDLS and CDR2 YYNGEE. The CDR3 consists of 14 residues. Between the trimmed V and J ends, which lost 0 bases and 4 bases, there was a span of 10 bases. CDR3 DNA sequence: TGTGCCAGCAGCGTAGCGAAAGGGGCCTATGGCTACACCTTC. Protein sequence: CASSVAKGAYGYTF.

The chain carries TRBV27 and TRBJ2-1; the D is unclear. The CDR3 length is 14 residues. From germline, CDR1 is MNHEY and CDR2 SMNVEV (reference sequence). V lost 5 bases and J lost 1, with 9 bases in between. CDR3 amino acids: CASSEDTSYNEQFF. CDR3 coding DNA: TGTGCCAGCAGTGAGGATACATCCTACAATGAGCAGTTCTTC.